Listed below are T cell receptor beta chains from one sample, sequenced in a study of post-analysis software for immune sequencing data. TCRdb recomputed calls from the PCR reads with MiXCR, one row per CDR3 protein. The data contain hundreds of thousands of distinct CDR3 sequences, 55% to 70% of them singletons. The sequenced sample was blood. The receptors come from a girl aged 2-10 years with multiple sclerosis. The CDR3 runs from the conserved cysteine through the conserved F or W. D genes are given only for firm matches. Where a row states a size, it is once, few, many or the class of an expanded clone; other rows omit it.

j_call d_call v_call clone_size cdr3_nt cdr3_aa
TRBJ1-1 TRBD1 TRBV6-2/TRBV6-3 . TGTGCCAGCAGGAGAGACAGGGGGAACACTGAAGCTTTCTTT CASRRDRGNTEAFF
TRBJ1-1 TRBD1 TRBV29-1 . TGCAGCGTTGAATCAGGACAGGGGTACGAAGCTTTCTTT CSVESGQGYEAFF
TRBJ2-3 . TRBV3-1 few TGTGCCAGCAGCCAGGGGGCCAGGGATGGCACAGATACGCAGTATTTT CASSQGARDGTDTQYF
TRBJ1-1 . TRBV18 few TGTGCCAGCTCACCCAGGGACACTGAAGCTTTCTTT CASSPRDTEAFF
TRBJ2-1 . TRBV20-1 . TGCAGTGCTAGAGATTACGGGTTTCACAATGAGCAGTTCTTC CSARDYGFHNEQFF
TRBJ2-7 TRBD1 TRBV6-5 once TGTGCCAGCAGTTACCGGGGACAGGGTTTCTCCTACGAGCAGTACTTC CASSYRGQGFSYEQYF
TRBJ2-5 . TRBV4-3 . TGCGCCAGCAGCCAAGAGTATTGGGGGGAGGAGACCCAGTACTTC CASSQEYWGEETQYF
TRBJ2-1 . TRBV5-1 . TGCGCCAGCAGCGGGACATCACACTCCTACAATGTGCAGTTCTTC CASSGTSHSYNVQFF
TRBJ1-5 . TRBV4-2 once TGTGCCAGCAGCCAGTACGTGGGGGGGAATCAGCCCCGGCATTTT CASSQYVGGNQPRHF
TRBJ2-5 . TRBV6-5 . TGTGCCAGCAGTTATTCCGGGAACGAAGAGACCCAGTACTTC CASSYSGNEETQYF
TRBJ1-2 TRBD1 TRBV10-3 . TGTGCCATCAGTGGCTTAGGACAGGGAATCGATGGCTACACCTTC CAISGLGQGIDGYTF
TRBJ2-7 . TRBV3-1 once TGTGCCAGCAGCCGCCACCGGGACAACTCCTACGAGCAGTACTTC CASSRHRDNSYEQYF
TRBJ2-1 . TRBV6-2/TRBV6-3 . TGTGCCAGCAGTTGCCTCGACTGCTCGCAGTTCTTC CASSCLDCSQFF
TRBJ2-7 . TRBV29-1 few TGCAGCGTTCTCGGCACAGACTCTATCTACGAGCAGTACTTC CSVLGTDSIYEQYF
TRBJ1-2 . TRBV7-9 . TGTGCCAGCAGCTCCACCTCGCCGGGAGACTATGGCTACACCTTC CASSSTSPGDYGYTF
TRBJ2-3 . TRBV25-1 . TGTGCCAGCGGTACAGGGTCCCCTTCAGATACGCAGTATTTT CASGTGSPSDTQYF